These 11 T cell receptor beta chains were all obtained from the same sample, sequenced in a study of blood T cell repertoires in COVID-19. Profiling relied on immunoSEQ multiplex PCR, and the TCRdb table lists in-frame clones only, not all of them. Of some 120,000 clones listed, 75% to 90% are singletons. Source material: peripheral blood. The receptors derive from a human donor in a cohort sampled during active COVID-19.

This sequence joins TRBV6-2 or TRBV6-3 and TRBJ1-1; no definite D call. Germline CDR1 MNHEY, CDR2 SVGEGT. With 4 bases removed from V and 5 bases from J, the gap between germline ends came to 11 bases. The CDR3 consists of 13 residues. CDR3 DNA sequence: TGTGCCAGCAGTTCAAGTGGAGCAACTGAAGCTTTCTTT. It encodes CASSSSGATEAFF.

The rearrangement links TRBV30 to TRBJ2-7, with 7 bases identical to TRBD1. The CDR3 length is 14 residues. Trimming took 0 bases from V and 5 from J; bases not matched to a gene: 7. Germline V gene lookup returns CDR1 GTSNPN and CDR2 SVGIG (reference sequence). The CDR3 sequence is CAWSVEGGAHEQYF. CDR3 in DNA: TGTGCCTGGAGTGTAGAAGGGGGCGCCCACGAGCAGTACTTC.

J is TRBJ1-3 and V is TRBV6-5; D gene uncertain. CDR3 length equals 12 residues. Germline CDR1 MNHEY, CDR2 SVGAGI. V was cut by 6 bases and J by 1 base, with 4 bases left in between. The CDR3 region is CASSTSGNTIYF. The DNA for the CDR3 is TGTGCCAGCAGCACTTCTGGAAACACCATATATTTT.

The gene calls are TRBV10-3 and TRBJ1-2; possibly TRBD1 for D (5 bases). The CDR3 totals 13 residues. Germline CDR1 reads ENHRY; CDR2 reads SYGVKD. V lost 2 bases, J lost 5 bases, and 9 bases lay in between. CDR3 region: CAISETGIYGYTF. The CDR3, as DNA: TGTGCCATCAGTGAGACAGGAATATATGGCTACACCTTC.

This clone occurred once. This chain uses TRBV6-2 or TRBV6-3 with TRBJ2-7; weak D call: TRBD2 (6 bases). V dropped 5 bases and J dropped 6 bases, with 11 bases sitting between them. Germline-derived CDR1 and CDR2 are MNHEY and SVGEGT. CDR3 size: 12 residues. CDR3 bases: TGTGCCAGCAGTCGGACGCGGGGCGAGCAGTACGTC. Translation gives CASSRTRGEQYV.

The chain links TRBV6-1 to TRBJ1-5; no reliable D call. The CDR3 spans 13 residues. The V gene's germline CDR1 is MNHNS and CDR2 SASEGT. Trimming removed 3 bases at V and 5 bases at J, with 8 bases between. The CDR3 DNA is TGTGCCAGCAGTGATACGAGGGATCAGCCCCAGCATTTT. It translates to CASSDTRDQPQHF.

The gene calls are TRBV11-1 and TRBJ1-1, with D unresolved. The CDR3 sequence is 14 residues long. The germline V and J ends were trimmed by 2 bases and 1 base, with 8 bases remaining between them. The germline gives CDR1 SGHAT, CDR2 FQDESV (reference sequence). The CDR3 here is CASSLNFRNTEAFF. In DNA form, the CDR3 reads TGTGCCAGCAGCTTAAATTTTAGGAACACTGAAGCTTTCTTT. The whole variable domain, remainder taken from reference TRBV11-1 and TRBJ1-1, is EAEVAQSPRYKITEKSQAVAFWCDPISGHATLYWYRQILGQGPELLVQFQDESVVDDSQLPKDRFSAERLKGVDSTLKIQPAELGDSAMYLCASSLNFRNTEAFFGQGTRLTVV.

The rearrangement uses TRBV6-6 and TRBJ2-1, with TRBD1 as a possible D gene (8 bases). The CDR3 has 15 residues. Germline assignment: CDR1 MNHNY and CDR2 SVGAGI (reference sequence). V was cut by 4 bases and J by 6 bases, with 16 bases left in between. CDR3 coding DNA: TGTGCCAGCAGTTTCACAGGGGGGGTTGTCAATGAGCAGTTCTTC. This sequence encodes CASSFTGGVVNEQFF.

J is TRBJ2-2 and V is TRBV19; tentative D call: TRBD2 (6 bases). Germline values: CDR1 LNHDA, CDR2 SQIVND (reference sequence). This CDR3 has 14 residues. Trimming shortened V by 3 bases and J by 5 bases, and 10 bases separated the two germline ends. CDR3 protein: CASSMGRETGELFF. Written as DNA, the CDR3 is TGTGCCAGTAGTATGGGACGGGAGACCGGGGAGCTGTTTTTT. The entire variable domain, with the rest obtained from reference TRBV19 and TRBJ2-2, is as follows: DGGITQSPKYLFRKEGQNVTLSCEQNLNHDAMYWYRQDPGQGLRLIYYSQIVNDFQKGDIAEGYSVSREKKESFPLTVTSAQKNPTAFYLCASSMGRETGELFFGEGSRLTVL.

The V and J genes are TRBV19 and TRBJ1-4; D might be TRBD1 (5 bases). Trimming took off 6 bases at V and 8 bases at J, with 16 bases between the two ends. The CDR3 is 14 residues long. Germline V gene sequence: CDR1 LNHDA, CDR2 SQIVND (reference sequence). In nucleotides, the CDR3 is TGTGCCAGTAGCTCGAGGGGACTTGGCGAAAAACTGTTTTTT. It specifies CASSSRGLGEKLFF.

The rearrangement uses TRBV11-2 and TRBJ1-2; D is uncertain. Per germline, CDR1 SGHAT and CDR2 FQNNGV. The germline V and J ends were trimmed by 4 bases and 0 bases, with 9 bases remaining between them. The CDR3 is 14 amino acids. The CDR3 DNA reads TGTGCCAGCAGCTCGCAACCGGCTAACTATGGCTACACCTTC. Translation: CASSSQPANYGYTF.